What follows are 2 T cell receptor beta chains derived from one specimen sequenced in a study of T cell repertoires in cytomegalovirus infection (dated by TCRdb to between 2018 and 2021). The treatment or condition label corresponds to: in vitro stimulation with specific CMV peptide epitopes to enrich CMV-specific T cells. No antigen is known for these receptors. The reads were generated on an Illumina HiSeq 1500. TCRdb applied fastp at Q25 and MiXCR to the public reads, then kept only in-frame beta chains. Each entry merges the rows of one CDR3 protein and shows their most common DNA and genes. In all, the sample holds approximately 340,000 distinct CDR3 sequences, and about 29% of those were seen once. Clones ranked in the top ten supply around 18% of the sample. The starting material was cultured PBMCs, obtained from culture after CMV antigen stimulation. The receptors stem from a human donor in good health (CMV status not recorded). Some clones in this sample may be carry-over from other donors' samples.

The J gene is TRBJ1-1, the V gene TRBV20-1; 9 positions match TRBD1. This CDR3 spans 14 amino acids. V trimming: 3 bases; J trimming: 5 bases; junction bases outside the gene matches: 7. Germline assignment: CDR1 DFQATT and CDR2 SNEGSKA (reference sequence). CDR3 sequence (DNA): TGCAGTGCTAGTCTCGCGACAGGGGGGACTGAAGCTTTCTTT. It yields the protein CSASLATGGTEAFF.

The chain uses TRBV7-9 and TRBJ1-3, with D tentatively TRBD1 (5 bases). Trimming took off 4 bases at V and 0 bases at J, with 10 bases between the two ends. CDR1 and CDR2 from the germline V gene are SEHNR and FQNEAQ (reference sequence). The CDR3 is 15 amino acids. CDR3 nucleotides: TGTGCCAGCAGCTCCTCACAGGTCTCTGGAAACACCATATATTTT. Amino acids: CASSSSQVSGNTIYF.